Sequencing of this TCR beta chain was carried out in a study of CD8 T cells in ankylosing spondylitis. Whole-study findings and limits: Apparently characteristic of ankylosing spondylitis blood was a TCR beta motif (roughly eight highly homologous variants). Disease-linked clones reportedly showed significant enrichment in matched ankylosing spondylitis synovial fluid. Both synovial fluid and blood in reactive arthritis had previously been reported to carry some motif variants. As for the disease-linked clones, they showed a CD8+ phenotype and occurred at relatively low frequencies in peripheral blood.

Per germline, CDR1 SEHNR and CDR2 FQNEAQ (reference sequence). J gave up 6 bases and V 4 bases, and 11 bases lay outside the gene matches. This CDR3 spans 16 amino acids. For TCR beta, libraries came from quantitative 5'-RACE with molecular barcodes. TCRdb reanalysed the 5' RACE reads using MiXCR and keeps one entry per CDR3 protein. In the table there are over 200,000 distinct CDR3 sequences, around 19% of which are singletons. A remark on this clonotype: Its cognate antigen is unknown.

The chain recombines TRBV7-9 with TRBJ2-7, with TRBD1 matching over 11 bases. The TCR originated in a male donor with ankylosing spondylitis. Sequencing was carried out using blood, either unsorted or a sorted T cell fraction (not recorded which). The CDR3 DNA reads as TGTGCCAGCAGCTGGGGAGAACCGGGACAGGGGGGCGAGCAGTACTTC. It specifies CASSWGEPGQGGEQYF.